The present entry profiles one T cell receptor (beta chain) with its context. Sequencing was performed with immunoSEQ multiplex PCR; in TCRdb, only in-frame clones are kept and a portion is missing. The data show 200,000 or so clones, about nine tenths seen once. CDR1 is SGDLS, CDR2 YYNGEE, per germline. The CDR3 extends over 17 amino acids. The V and J ends lost 0 bases and 4 bases, in that order; junction bases with no gene match: 7. This sample was taken from a study of blood T cell repertoires in COVID-19. The chain joins TRBV9 to TRBJ2-2; 9 bases line up with TRBD2. The sequenced material came from peripheral blood. The sequence derives from a woman in her forties or fifties with acute or convalescent COVID-19. For the CDR3, the DNA is TGTGCCAGCAGCGTAGAAGGTAGCGGGGGTCGCACCGGGGAGCTGTTTTTT. It translates to CASSVEGSGGRTGELFF.